These T cell receptor beta chains were read from a single sample in a study of long-term antiretroviral therapy in people with HIV. Here immunoSEQ multiplex PCR was the method, and the copy in TCRdb shows in-frame clones only, minus some. The table lists 23,000 or so clones, about 76% of them singletons. The sequencing here drew on unsorted PBMCs, taken 0.1 years before starting antiretroviral therapy. Receptors originate from a man between 35 and 55 years old with HIV. Both conserved end residues are part of each CDR3. The D gene is left open where the match is weak. Clone size is not always given. Where it is, it says once, few, many or a class for expanded clones.

d_call j_call v_call clone_size cdr3_aa cdr3_nt
- TRBJ2-5 TRBV29-1 - CVGGSQETQYF TGCGTAGGAGGGAGCCAAGAGACCCAGTACTTC
- TRBJ2-7 TRBV27 - CASSLRRSYEQYF TGTGCCAGCAGTTTACGGCGGTCTTACGAGCAGTACTTC
- TRBJ2-5 TRBV5-8 - CASSLAAVGGETQYF TGTGCCAGCAGCTTGGCCGCTGTGGGGGGAGAGACCCAGTACTTC
TRBD1 TRBJ1-2 TRBV7-2 - CASSRLTGANYGYTF TGTGCCAGCAGCCGTCTCACAGGGGCCAACTATGGCTACACCTTC
TRBD1 TRBJ2-1 TRBV7-9 - CASSIRQGEGDEQFF TGTGCCAGCAGCATCCGACAGGGGGAGGGGGATGAGCAGTTCTTC
TRBD1 TRBJ2-7 TRBV7-2 - CASSLSLQGPTSYEQYF TGTGCCAGCAGCTTGTCGCTACAGGGGCCAACCTCCTACGAGCAGTACTTC
- TRBJ1-5 TRBV18 - CASSPPGPLEGQPQHF TGTGCCAGCTCACCACCGGGTCCCCTAGAGGGTCAGCCCCAGCATTTT
- TRBJ1-2 TRBV5-1 - CASSLEGYGYTF TGCGCCAGCAGCTTGGAGGGCTATGGCTACACCTTC
TRBD2 TRBJ2-3 TRBV4-3 - CASSRRSGGGKDTQYF TGCGCCAGCAGCCGTCGAAGTGGGGGGGGGAAAGATACGCAGTATTTT
TRBD2 TRBJ2-5 TRBV27 - CASSFVAGGLETQYF TGTGCCAGCAGTTTTGTAGCGGGGGGCTTGGAGACCCAGTACTTC
TRBD1 TRBJ1-5 TRBV28 once CASMARGSNQPQHF TGTGCCAGCATGGCCAGGGGGAGCAATCAGCCCCAGCATTTT
- TRBJ2-1 TRBV6-5 - CASSYRQAYNEQFF TGTGCCAGCAGTTACCGGCAGGCCTACAATGAGCAGTTCTTC
TRBD1 TRBJ1-2 TRBV7-9 - CASSRGQGEGYTF TGTGCCAGCAGCCGGGGACAGGGGGAAGGCTACACCTTC